The rows below give T cell receptor beta chains drawn from one sample of a study of identical twins. TCRdb redid the calling of the 5' RACE reads with MiXCR, one entry per CDR3 protein. The sample lists approximately 1.8 million distinct CDR3 sequences, more than 30% occurring once. The material sequenced was cord blood. These TCRs come from a newborn girl in good health. Each CDR3 is given with its conserved first and last residue.

V	CDR3
TRBV6-2/TRBV6-3	CASSLTGAQGEQFF
TRBV7-9	CASSLNSRSNEKLFF
TRBV7-2	CASSLVGGQFNEKLFF
TRBV4-1	CASSRPNYTQYF
TRBV30	CAWSVQGRGPGSYNEQFF
TRBV28	CASSLTDVQETQYF
TRBV28	CASRTSDRSLINSPLHF
TRBV12-3/TRBV12-4	CASSLAQRSEQYF
TRBV27	CASSPRDNHNEQFF
TRBV6-1	CASSRLTGLAGAYEQYF
TRBV5-6	CASSDTGRTPYNEQYF
TRBV29-1	CSVDPTSGGETQYF
TRBV16	CASSQSRDSGEAFF
TRBV19	CASREDYGYTF
TRBV14	CASSQDSRGGNTIYF
TRBV3-1	CASSPRKNYGYTF
TRBV20-1	CSAHLAGTHNEQFF
TRBV7-2	CASSLGLAVRYNEQFF
TRBV2	CASSSRTGGPDGYTF
TRBV6-6	CASSRTPSYTF
TRBV13	CASSLSWRSTDTQYF
TRBV3-1	CASSGQGQSYNSPLHF
TRBV20-1	CSASVQVLLNEQFF
TRBV20-1	CRYPRTSGSGYDNEQFF
TRBV20-1	CSPRGAYEQYF
TRBV5-1	CASSGQGLARYEQYF
TRBV24-1	CATSDLRLAGDTQYF
TRBV20-1	CSARDPPREGYEQYF
TRBV10-1	CASSSGQGKTLHF
TRBV7-9	CASSPRTSGSILAKNIQYF
TRBV20-1	CSARQQGGSNQPQHF
TRBV20-1	CSARDLGGVADTQYF
TRBV12-3/TRBV12-4	CASSPQGERGYTF
TRBV5-6	CASSARDSPTNEKLFF
TRBV13	CASSLAGKRGFRLSSYNEQFF
TRBV4-2	CASSQVPGGGNEQFF
TRBV6-2/TRBV6-3	CASSDHRGHNEQYF
TRBV20-1	CSARRPTGNNQPQHF
TRBV5-1	CASRAGGNTEAFF
TRBV20-1	CSANAATSNEQFF
TRBV19	CASSIGGVYSYEQYF
TRBV6-2/TRBV6-3	CASIRRGAYEQYF
TRBV20-1	CSAPTSGGPDTQYF
TRBV3-1	CASRSTSYGYTF
TRBV9	CASSVSPQTDTQYF
TRBV20-1	CSARGTIPNQPQHF
TRBV19	CASSRAVYSNQPQHF
TRBV5-1	CASRLEIQETQYF
TRBV28	CASSLSGSGAGELFF
TRBV4-1	CASSHSRGTPPYEQYF
TRBV5-6	CASSLFWGNYEQYF
TRBV29-1	CSVSPTSGVYNEQFF
TRBV20-1	CRVKRTHEQYF
TRBV2	CASMLAQNEQFF
TRBV20-1	CSVADRGEKLFF
TRBV12-5	CASKGGVSTEAFF
TRBV3-1	CASRRRDHNNEQFF
TRBV20-1	CSARVTGGYTF